The 32 T cell receptor beta chains below all came from one sample that was sequenced in a study of molecular identifiers for immune sequencing clone quantification. MiXCR, applied by TCRdb to the PCR reads, yields one record per CDR3 protein. The sample shows just under 65,000 distinct CDR3 sequences, under 20% of them seen only once. Sequencing was done on a sample of naive CD8+ T cells from blood, with Jurkat cell RNA spiked in. Subset in this sample: FACS-sorted CD8+CD4-CCR7+CD45RA+ naive T cells. Receptors were obtained from a human donor in good health. Some libraries in this study had Jurkat cell RNA spiked in.

Regarding this clonotype: A much larger clone is a single base away; this may be a read error. The chain carries TRBV6-2 or TRBV6-3 and TRBJ2-1, with 11 bases that match TRBD2. Germline values: CDR1 MNHEY, CDR2 SVGEGT. CDR3 length: 15 amino acids. The chain's CDR3 is CASTAGLAAYNEQSF. The DNA for the CDR3 is TGTGCCAGCACCGCGGGACTAGCGGCCTACAATGAGCAGTCCTTC.

This clonotype was counted at least ten times. The rearrangement uses TRBV6-2 or TRBV6-3 and TRBJ2-3; no reliable D call. V was trimmed by 3 bases and J by 5 bases, leaving 6 bases between them. Germline V CDR1 and CDR2: MNHEY, SVGEGT. The CDR3 has 12 amino acids. The CDR3 protein is CASSYGEDTQYF. The CDR3 DNA reads TGTGCCAGCAGTTATGGCGAAGATACGCAGTATTTT.

The rearrangement links TRBV30 to TRBJ2-7; D is possibly TRBD2 (6 bases). The V end lost 4 bases, the J end lost 5 bases, and 15 bases lay between the germline ends. In germline, CDR1 is GTSNPN, CDR2 SVGIG (reference sequence). The CDR3 is 13 residues long. In DNA, the CDR3 is TGTGCCTGGACTCCCGGGTGGGGGGACGAGCAGTACTTC. Amino acids: CAWTPGWGDEQYF. The whole variable domain, filled in from reference TRBV30 and TRBJ2-7, reads SQTIHQWPATLVQPVGSPLSLECTVEGTSNPNLYWYRQAAGRGLQLLFYSVGIGQISSEVPQNLSASRPQDRQFILSSKKLLLSDSGFYLCAWTPGWGDEQYFGPGTRLTVT.

The gene calls are TRBV20-1 and TRBJ2-1; D remains ambiguous. V lost 4 bases, J lost 12 bases, and 16 bases lay in between. Looked up from germline, CDR1 is DFQATT and CDR2 is SNEGSKA (reference sequence). This CDR3 contains 12 residues. CDR3 sequence: CSATPLADGQFF. The CDR3 region has the DNA TGCAGTGCTACCCCACTTGCCGACGGGCAGTTCTTC.

This clonotype was counted at least ten times. The chain joins TRBV19 to TRBJ2-2; TRBD1 agrees at 8 bases. V trimming: 6 bases; J trimming: 3 bases; junction bases outside the gene matches: 6. The CDR3 is 15 amino acids. From germline, CDR1 is LNHDA and CDR2 SQIVND (reference sequence). CDR3 sequence reads: CASSYWTGYTGELFF. The CDR3 region has the DNA TGTGCCAGTAGCTATTGGACAGGGTACACCGGGGAGCTGTTTTTT.

J is TRBJ2-7 and V is TRBV7-2; the D gene is possibly TRBD2 (6 bases). The germline V gene encodes CDR1 SGHTA and CDR2 FQGNSA. This CDR3 has 14 residues. Trimming shortened V by 5 bases and J by 0 bases, and 11 bases separated the two germline ends. CDR3 sequence (DNA): TGTGCCAGCAGCAATGGAGGGACCTCCTACGAGCAGTACTTC. Its translation is CASSNGGTSYEQYF. The full variable domain, in which reference TRBV7-2 and TRBJ2-7 provide the parts outside the CDR3, is GAGVSQSPSNKVTEKGKDVELRCDPISGHTALYWYRQSLGQGLEFLIYFQGNSAPDKSGLPSDRFSAERTGGSVSTLTIQRTQQEDSAVYLCASSNGGTSYEQYFGPGTRLTVT.

On this clonotype itself: Given a much more abundant clone one base away, this may be a read error. The J gene is TRBJ1-2, the V gene TRBV27; D is unresolved. This CDR3 contains 17 residues. CDR1 is MNHEY, CDR2 SMNVEV, per germline (reference sequence). The CDR3 is CACSSGVGLRQNYGYTF. In DNA form, the CDR3 reads TGTGCCTGCAGCTCTGGGGTGGGCCTCCGTCAAAACTATGGCTACACCTTC.

On this clonotype itself: This may be a read error: a much more frequent sequence differs by one nucleotide. The gene calls are TRBV4-1 and TRBJ2-3, with a weak D call TRBD2 (5 bases). Germline assignment: CDR1 MGHRA and CDR2 YSYEKL. Trimming left V 4 bases short and J 2 bases short, with 13 bases between. CDR3 length: 15 amino acids. The CDR3: CASSPLSGATDTQYF. In DNA, the CDR3 is TGCGCCAGCAGCCCCTTAAGCGGCGCCACAGATACGCAGTATTTT.

The rearrangement links TRBV12-2 to TRBJ1-5; the D call TRBD1 from the table was never checked on the DNA. TRBV12-2 is listed as a pseudogene. The CDR3 spans 17 residues. The CDR3 loop reads CASRSGQGKLSNQPQHF. The CDR3 bases are TGTGCAAGTCGCTCAGGGCAGGGGAAGTTAAGCAATCAGCCCCAGCATTTT.

This clonotype has a count of ten or more. V is TRBV4-2 and J is TRBJ2-1; D might be TRBD1 (6 bases). CDR1 and CDR2 from the germline V gene are LGHNA and YNFKEQ. The CDR3 spans 17 residues. Trimming shortened V by 3 bases and J by 1 base, and 16 bases separated the two germline ends. The CDR3 region has the DNA TGTGCCAGCAGCCACCAGGGGACCCTAGAGTCCTACAATGAGCAGTTCTTC. This translates into CASSHQGTLESYNEQFF.

Many counts were recorded for this clonotype. The V call is TRBV20-1, the J call TRBJ2-7; no definite D call. CDR1 and CDR2 (germline): DFQATT, SNEGSKA (reference sequence). Trimming left V 2 bases short and J 3 bases short, with 5 bases between. The CDR3 length is 11 residues. CDR3 DNA: TGCAGTGCTAGACGGAACTACGAGCAGTACTTC. It encodes CSARRNYEQYF.

Within the sample, this clonotype is medium-sized. The rearrangement uses TRBV4-1 and TRBJ2-5, with D perhaps TRBD2 (6 bases). The germline V and J ends were trimmed by 1 base and 0 bases, with 9 bases remaining between them. This CDR3 spans 15 amino acids. Germline CDR1 reads MGHRA; CDR2 reads YSYEKL. This CDR3 reads CASSQAIADQETQYF. Written as DNA, the CDR3 is TGCGCCAGCAGCCAAGCCATAGCGGACCAAGAGACCCAGTACTTC.

This clonotype was seen many times. The chain employs TRBV20-1 and TRBJ1-1; the D gene is possibly TRBD1 (6 bases). The ends were cut back, 5 bases at V and 1 base at J, with 11 bases in the middle. Germline V gene lookup returns CDR1 DFQATT and CDR2 SNEGSKA (reference sequence). The length of the CDR3 is 13 residues. The CDR3 loop is CSAVMTGNTEAFF. CDR3 in DNA: TGCAGTGCTGTTATGACAGGGAACACTGAAGCTTTCTTT.

As regards this clonotype: Just one base apart from a much larger clone, this may be a read error. The CDR3 loop is CRARDPRGYEQYF. CDR3 bases: TGCCGTGCTAGAGATCCGAGGGGATACGAGCAGTACTTC. V usage is TRBV20-1 and J usage is TRBJ2-7; possibly TRBD1 or TRBD2 for D (5 bases each). There are 13 residues in the CDR3. Germline CDR1 is DFQATT and CDR2 is SNEGSKA (reference sequence).

This clonotype occurred a few times. A single base separates this from a much larger clone, so it may be a read error. J is TRBJ2-5 and V is TRBV6-6; 8 nucleotides line up with TRBD1. Germline assignment: CDR1 MNHNY and CDR2 SVGAGI (reference sequence). CDR3 length: 19 residues. V was pared by 8 bases and J by 2 bases, with 22 bases of the junction left unmatched. CDR3 residues: CASPGARDARGRHQETQYF. For the CDR3, the DNA is TGTGCCAGCCCGGGGGCCCGGGACGCCAGGGGGCGACATCAAGAGACCCAGTACTTC.

As DNA, the CDR3 is TGCAGCGTTGAAGTGCGGACTACACCTTTCCCTGAGCAGTACTTC. Translated: CSVEVRTTPFPEQYF. The V call is TRBV29-1, the J call TRBJ2-7; TRBD2 is a possible D gene (6 bases). Germline V gene sequence: CDR1 SQVTM, CDR2 ANQGSEA. The CDR3 covers 15 residues. V was trimmed by 1 base and J by 7 bases, leaving 20 bases between them.

The V call is TRBV12-5, the J call TRBJ2-1, with 7 bases aligning to TRBD2. CDR3 length equals 16 residues. The germline gives CDR1 LGHNT, CDR2 FRNRAP. V was clipped by 6 bases and J by 6 bases; unmatched bases: 14. The CDR3 loop reads CASGPSGTILGNEQFF. For the CDR3, the DNA is TGTGCTAGTGGACCCTCCGGGACTATCTTGGGCAATGAGCAGTTCTTC.

Details on this clonotype: A single base separates this from a much larger clone, so it may be a read error. Given the absence of the conserved phenylalanine or tryptophan at the CDR3 end, a read error is likely. The J gene is TRBJ1-1, the V gene TRBV5-1; D is undetermined. Germline V gene sequence: CDR1 SGHRS, CDR2 YFSETQ. V lost 0 bases, J lost 1 base, and 4 bases lay in between. CDR3 length: 13 residues. CDR3 protein: CASSLDWNTEAFS. DNA of the CDR3: TGCGCCAGCAGCTTGGACTGGAACACTGAAGCTTTCTCT.

In this sample, this clonotype turned up many times. The chain is built from TRBV27 and TRBJ2-7; 8 bases line up with TRBD1. Germline V gene sequence: CDR1 MNHEY, CDR2 SMNVEV (reference sequence). This CDR3 region has 15 residues. The J segment lost 4 bases and the V segment lost 3 bases, leaving 8 bases of the junction unmatched. CDR3 DNA: TGTGCCAGCAGTTTGACAGGGGAAGGCTGGTACGAGCAGTACTTC. This translates into CASSLTGEGWYEQYF.

Points on this clonotype: Sequence at one end of the junction differs from germline and may be a read error. The chain uses TRBV11-2 and TRBJ2-1, with D maybe TRBD2 (7 bases). The length of the CDR3 is 17 residues. CDR1 and CDR2 (germline): SGHAT, FQNNGV. CDR3 amino acids: CAGSLVRGSGTYNEQFF. The CDR3 DNA sequence: TGTGCCGGCAGCTTAGTTAGGGGGAGCGGGACCTACAATGAGCAGTTCTTC.

The gene calls are TRBV12-3 or TRBV12-4 and TRBJ1-5, with 7 bases aligning to TRBD1. This CDR3 has 17 residues. The CDR3 DNA sequence: TGTACCATCGCCTCAGGGGGGGGAAGGGGAAGCAATCAGCCCCAGCATTTT. It yields the protein CTIASGGGRGSNQPQHF.

This sequence joins TRBV5-6 and TRBJ2-3; no clear D gene. The length of the CDR3 is 14 residues. Between the trimmed V and J ends, which lost 0 bases and 6 bases, there was a span of 11 bases. Per the germline V gene, CDR1 is SGHDT and CDR2 is YYEEEE. The CDR3 DNA reads TGTGCCAGCAGCTTGGCCCTCGTAAGTGATACGCAGTATTTT. This encodes CASSLALVSDTQYF. Together with reference TRBV5-6 and TRBJ2-3, the CDR3 gives the full variable domain: DAGVTQSPTHLIKTRGQQVTLRCSPKSGHDTVSWYQQALGQGPQFIFQYYEEEERQRGNFPDRFSGHQFPNYSSELNVNALLLGDSALYLCASSLALVSDTQYFGPGTRLTVL.

This sequence joins TRBV25-1 and TRBJ2-7, with no clear D. Trimming stripped 3 bases from V and 6 bases from J, with 15 bases between. CDR3 length: 14 amino acids. Germline loops: CDR1 MGHDK, CDR2 SYGVNS. The CDR3 spells CASSDPLLGREQYF. The CDR3 nucleotides read TGTGCCAGCAGTGACCCTCTCCTAGGGCGCGAGCAGTACTTC.

With regard to this clonotype: A read error is possible here, since a much larger clone lies one base away. The gene calls are TRBV19 and TRBJ2-2, with D tentatively TRBD2 (5 bases). CDR3 length: 18 residues. Germline V gene lookup returns CDR1 LNHDA and CDR2 SQIVND (reference sequence). Here the CDR3 reads CASSMILLSELNTGELLF. CDR3 DNA sequence: TGTGCCAGTAGTATGATCCTGCTTTCTGAACTGAACACCGGGGAGCTGCTTTTT.

This clonotype was detected many times. V is TRBV11-3 and J is TRBJ2-1, with 9 bases that match TRBD1. The trim removed 2 bases at V and 9 bases at J, leaving 8 bases unmatched. CDR3 length: 15 residues. Germline V gene sequence: CDR1 SGHNT, CDR2 YENEEA. The DNA for the CDR3 is TGTGCCAGCAGCTTACCGGGACAGGGTTTCGGTGAGCAGTTCTTC. Translation: CASSLPGQGFGEQFF. Full variable domain (remainder filled in from reference TRBV11-3 and TRBJ2-1): EAGVVQSPRYKIIEKKQPVAFWCNPISGHNTLYWYLQNLGQGPELLIRYENEEAVDDSQLPKDRFSAERLKGVDSTLKIQPAELGDSAVYLCASSLPGQGFGEQFFGPGTRLTVL.

To note about this clonotype: This could be a read error, since a much larger clone is one nucleotide away. The V and J genes are TRBV27 and TRBJ2-1; the D gene could be TRBD1 or TRBD2 (6 bases each). The germline gives CDR1 MNHEY, CDR2 SMNVEV (reference sequence). There are 14 residues in the CDR3. The CDR3 nucleotides read TGTGCCGGCAGTTTAGTCTGGGGGGCCAATGAGCAGTTCTTC. Amino acids: CAGSLVWGANEQFF.

This clonotype has a count of ten or more. J is TRBJ2-7 and V is TRBV4-3; D unresolved. V was clipped by 3 bases and J by 5 bases, with 20 bases between them. The CDR3 runs to 16 residues. Germline lookup yields CDR1 LGHNA and CDR2 YSLEER. In DNA form, the CDR3 reads TGCGCCAGCAGCCACGTCGAGAATGGAGAGGCGGACGAGCAGTACTTC. Its protein product is CASSHVENGEADEQYF.

This clonotype was counted ten times or more. The chain is built from TRBV11-2 and TRBJ2-1; the D gene could be TRBD1 or TRBD2 (5 bases each). Germline loops: CDR1 SGHAT, CDR2 FQNNGV. The CDR3 length is 16 residues. V was cut by 5 bases and J by 8 bases, with 22 bases left in between. This CDR3 reads CASSPTAGTPVHEQFF. The CDR3 DNA follows: TGTGCCAGCAGCCCTACCGCCGGGACCCCGGTGCATGAGCAGTTCTTC. The full variable domain, completed using reference TRBV11-2 and TRBJ2-1, is EAGVAQSPRYKIIEKRQSVAFWCNPISGHATLYWYQQILGQGPKLLIQFQNNGVVDDSQLPKDRFSAERLKGVDSTLKIQPAKLEDSAVYLCASSPTAGTPVHEQFFGPGTRLTVL.

This clonotype appeared a few times. This clone may be a read error of a much larger clone one base away. The CDR3 sequence is CANRTYNEQFF. The CDR3 coding sequence is TGTGCCAACAGGACCTACAATGAGCAGTTCTTC. The chain recombines TRBV6-5 with TRBJ2-1; a weak D match, TRBD1 (5 bases). CDR3 length: 11 residues. Trimming removed 10 bases from V and 2 bases from J, with 6 bases in between. CDR1 and CDR2 (germline): MNHEY, SVGAGI.

This clonotype was observed many times. The V gene is TRBV29-1, the J gene TRBJ2-7; 10 bases map to TRBD1. This CDR3 is built from 13 residues. Germline lookup yields CDR1 SQVTM and CDR2 ANQGSEA. Trimming at V came to 4 bases and at J to 4 bases, leaving 4 bases not matched to a gene. As DNA, the CDR3 is TGCAGCGTTGTTTGGGACAGGGGATACGAGCAGTACTTC. It is translated as CSVVWDRGYEQYF.

The gene calls are TRBV6-5 and TRBJ2-1, with D unresolved. This CDR3 region has 16 residues. Germline V CDR1 and CDR2: MNHEY, SVGAGI. V dropped 0 bases and J dropped 3 bases, with 12 bases sitting between them. The CDR3 sequence: CASSYSVGVLYNEQFF. CDR3 in DNA: TGTGCCAGCAGTTACTCGGTAGGCGTCCTCTACAATGAGCAGTTCTTC.

This clonotype was observed many times. The J gene is TRBJ2-5, the V gene TRBV30; tentative D call: TRBD2 (6 bases). The CDR3 consists of 13 residues. Per germline, CDR1 GTSNPN and CDR2 SVGIG (reference sequence). V was trimmed by 3 bases and J by 5 bases, leaving 13 bases between them. CDR3 residues: CAWSWDSSETQYF. CDR3 DNA: TGTGCCTGGAGCTGGGACTCCAGCGAGACCCAGTACTTC.